These 26 T cell receptor beta chains originate from one sample sequenced in a study of blood T cell repertoires in COVID-19. TCRdb's copy holds only in-frame clones and misses some; the assay was immunoSEQ multiplex PCR. Of under 150,000 clones in the sample, less than 85% were seen once. The sample consisted of peripheral blood. The origin of the receptors is a woman older than 75 with acute or convalescent COVID-19.

This rearrangement joins TRBV19 to TRBJ1-1; 8 bases line up with TRBD1. The V segment lost 6 bases and the J segment 4 bases; nucleotides outside the gene matches: 10. This CDR3 contains 15 residues. Germline V gene data show CDR1 as LNHDA and CDR2 as SQIVND (reference sequence). As DNA, the CDR3 is TGTGCCAGTAGGTCCTCCAGGGGGCGAATCACTGAAGCTTTCTTT. Protein sequence: CASRSSRGRITEAFF.

J is TRBJ1-1 and V is TRBV10-2, with D possibly TRBD1 on 6 matching bases. CDR3 size: 13 residues. The ends were cut back, 7 bases at V and 5 bases at J, with 14 bases in the middle. CDR1 and CDR2 (germline): WSHSY, SAAADI. DNA for the CDR3: TGCGCCAGCAACCCGACAGGCTTGACTGAAGCTTTCTTT. Its protein product is CASNPTGLTEAFF.

There are a few counts of this clone. The chain carries TRBV9 and TRBJ2-7, with 10 bases identical to TRBD1. The CDR3 contains 15 residues. In germline, CDR1 is SGDLS, CDR2 YYNGEE. J lost 2 bases, V lost 0 bases, and 2 bases had no gene match. The CDR3 sequence: CASSVGQGAPYEQYF. The DNA for the CDR3 is TGTGCCAGCAGCGTAGGACAGGGGGCCCCCTACGAGCAGTACTTC.

This clone appeared a few times. This chain joins TRBV7-2 and TRBJ2-3, with TRBD2 matching over 10 bases. In germline, CDR1 is SGHTA, CDR2 FQGNSA. This CDR3 is 15 amino acids long. With 1 base clipped from V and 4 bases from J, the junction kept 2 bases outside the gene matches. The CDR3 bases are TGTGCCAGCAGCTTAGTAGCGGGAGGCCCAGATACGCAGTATTTT. Encoded protein: CASSLVAGGPDTQYF.

This clone was seen once. The chain combines TRBV7-9 with TRBJ2-1; possibly TRBD2 for D (5 bases). From germline, CDR1 is SEHNR and CDR2 FQNEAQ (reference sequence). CDR3 length: 11 amino acids. Between the trimmed V and J ends, which lost 7 bases and 5 bases, there was a span of 6 bases. The CDR3 nucleotides read TGTGCCAGCAAGCGGCACAATGAGCAGTTCTTC. This gives the protein CASKRHNEQFF.

In this sample, this clone turned up once. This rearrangement joins TRBV9 to TRBJ2-7, with a tentative D call TRBD1 (6 bases). Germline loops: CDR1 SGDLS, CDR2 YYNGEE. V lost 4 bases to trimming and J lost 3 bases, with 11 bases between them. The CDR3 length is 13 residues. The CDR3 reads CASSRDNLYEQYF. CDR3 coding DNA: TGTGCCAGCAGCCGGGACAACCTCTACGAGCAGTACTTC.

This sequence joins TRBV10-3 and TRBJ1-1; D is uncertain. From germline, CDR1 is ENHRY and CDR2 SYGVKD. Trimming shortened V by 6 bases and J by 1 base, and 12 bases separated the two germline ends. This CDR3 has 14 amino acids. The chain's CDR3 is CAIRREVGNTEAFF. The CDR3 nucleotides read TGTGCCATCAGAAGAGAGGTAGGGAACACTGAAGCTTTCTTT.

The chain links TRBV30 to TRBJ2-5; possibly TRBD1 for D (6 bases). The CDR3 has 13 amino acids. The ends were cut back, 3 bases at V and 5 bases at J, with 13 bases in the middle. Germline V gene sequence: CDR1 GTSNPN, CDR2 SVGIG (reference sequence). The CDR3 loop reads CAWSRQVGETQYF. In DNA, the CDR3 is TGTGCCTGGAGCAGACAGGTGGGGGAGACCCAGTACTTC. Full variable domain (outside the CDR3, taken from reference TRBV30 and TRBJ2-5): SQTIHQWPATLVQPVGSPLSLECTVEGTSNPNLYWYRQAAGRGLQLLFYSVGIGQISSEVPQNLSASRPQDRQFILSSKKLLLSDSGFYLCAWSRQVGETQYFGPGTRLLVL.

The chain couples TRBV19 to TRBJ1-1; TRBD1 is a possible D gene (5 bases). CDR1 LNHDA and CDR2 SQIVND come from the germline V gene (reference sequence). The CDR3 sequence is 16 residues long. V lost 5 bases and J lost 0, with 16 bases in between. CDR3 coding DNA: TGTGCCAGTAGTCTCCGAGGGACTGAAATGAACACTGAAGCTTTCTTT. It yields the protein CASSLRGTEMNTEAFF. Full variable domain (outside the CDR3, taken from reference TRBV19 and TRBJ1-1): DGGITQSPKYLFRKEGQNVTLSCEQNLNHDAMYWYRQDPGQGLRLIYYSQIVNDFQKGDIAEGYSVSREKKESFPLTVTSAQKNPTAFYLCASSLRGTEMNTEAFFGQGTRLTVV.

V usage is TRBV10-3 and J usage is TRBJ2-7; D might be TRBD1 (5 bases). V was pared by 8 bases and J by 5 bases, with 19 bases between. The CDR3 has 14 amino acids. Germline V gene lookup returns CDR1 ENHRY and CDR2 SYGVKD. CDR3 sequence reads: CAISAETEVDEQYF. CDR3 nucleotide sequence: TGTGCCATCTCCGCCGAGACAGAAGTCGACGAGCAGTACTTC.

The V call is TRBV30, the J call TRBJ1-2, with 9 bases lining up with TRBD1. With 3 bases clipped from V and 0 bases from J, the junction kept 11 bases outside the gene matches. CDR1 is GTSNPN, CDR2 SVGIG, per germline (reference sequence). The CDR3 consists of 17 residues. The CDR3 coding sequence is TGTGCCTGGAGCGACCCGGGACAGGGAGAGGCTAACTATGGCTACACCTTC. Translated: CAWSDPGQGEANYGYTF.

Details on this clone: The identical CDR3 is also encoded by other nucleotide sequences in the sample. The rearrangement links TRBV27 to TRBJ1-5, with TRBD1 identical over 7 bases. The V and J ends lost 2 bases and 2 bases, in that order; junction bases with no gene match: 0. The CDR3 loop spans 14 amino acids. In germline, CDR1 is MNHEY, CDR2 SMNVEV (reference sequence). This CDR3 is CASSLTGGNQPQHF. DNA of the CDR3: TGTGCCAGCAGTTTAACAGGGGGCAATCAGCCCCAGCATTTT.

This clone was counted only a few times. The chain employs TRBV7-2 and TRBJ2-7; D is ambiguous. Germline CDR1 and CDR2: SGHTA and FQGNSA. CDR3 length: 13 residues. V lost 2 bases and J 4 bases, leaving 9 bases between the germline ends. CDR3: CASSLPTSYEQYF. DNA of the CDR3: TGTGCCAGCAGCTTACCTACCTCTTACGAGCAGTACTTC.

The chain couples TRBV6-5 to TRBJ1-4, with TRBD1 matching 7 bases. This CDR3 is built from 15 residues. Trimming took 0 bases from V and 8 from J; bases not matched to a gene: 6. CDR1 and CDR2 from the germline V gene are MNHEY and SVGAGI. CDR3 sequence reads: CASSYSRQGSEKLFF. The DNA of the CDR3 is TGTGCCAGCAGTTACTCGAGACAGGGTTCGGAAAAACTGTTTTTT.

V is TRBV5-6 and J is TRBJ2-5; TRBD2 might be the D (5 bases). The V end lost 3 bases, the J end lost 4 bases, and 13 bases lay between the germline ends. The germline V gene encodes CDR1 SGHDT and CDR2 YYEEEE. There are 14 residues in the CDR3. CDR3 loop: CASSSPRLAETQYF. For the CDR3, the DNA is TGTGCCAGCAGCTCCCCGAGGCTAGCAGAGACCCAGTACTTC.

The rearrangement joins TRBV5-1 to TRBJ2-1, with a tentative D call TRBD2 (6 bases). The CDR3 loop spans 15 amino acids. Germline loops: CDR1 SGHRS, CDR2 YFSETQ. Between the trimmed V and J ends, which lost 4 bases and 0 bases, there was a span of 11 bases. CDR3 nucleotide sequence: TGCGCCAGCAGCCGCCGGGGGAGCTCCTACAATGAGCAGTTCTTC. Its protein is CASSRRGSSYNEQFF.

The sample holds a few counts of this clone. The chain uses TRBV27 and TRBJ1-2; D possibly corresponds to TRBD1 (5 bases). With 0 bases removed from V and 3 bases from J, the gap between germline ends came to 14 bases. Germline V CDR1 and CDR2: MNHEY, SMNVEV (reference sequence). The CDR3 is 16 residues long. CDR3 loop: CASSLSSQGGYYGYTF. Written as DNA, the CDR3 is TGTGCCAGCAGTTTATCGTCGCAGGGAGGGTACTATGGCTACACCTTC.

The rearrangement links TRBV4-3 to TRBJ1-4; 10 nucleotides align to TRBD1. CDR3 length: 14 amino acids. J lost 8 bases, V lost 4 bases, and 4 bases had no gene match. Germline CDR1 is LGHNA and CDR2 is YSLEER. The DNA for the CDR3 is TGCGCCAGCAGCCTTTGGACAGGGGGAGAAAAACTGTTTTTT. Its translation is CASSLWTGGEKLFF.

The V gene is TRBV4-1, the J gene TRBJ2-7, with TRBD1 identical over 9 bases. The V gene's germline CDR1 is MGHRA and CDR2 YSYEKL. The CDR3 has 18 residues. The trim removed 1 base at V and 4 bases at J, leaving 14 bases unmatched. CDR3 loop: CASSQVPLGDRGRYEQYF. The CDR3 coding sequence is TGCGCCAGCAGCCAAGTGCCCCTCGGTGACAGGGGGAGGTACGAGCAGTACTTC.

The gene calls are TRBV7-2 and TRBJ2-3, with 9 nucleotides matching TRBD2. CDR3 length: 18 residues. Germline lookup yields CDR1 SGHTA and CDR2 FQGNSA. Trimming cost V 2 bases and J 1 base; bases outside gene matches: 10. For the CDR3, the DNA is TGTGCCAGCAGCTTAAGGTCTGGCGGGAGGGGGGGCACAGATACGCAGTATTTT. Translating gives CASSLRSGGRGGTDTQYF.

The gene calls are TRBV7-2 and TRBJ2-1; a possible D gene is TRBD1 (7 bases). Germline V gene sequence: CDR1 SGHTA, CDR2 FQGNSA. Trimming removed 5 bases at V and 6 bases at J, with 17 bases between. This CDR3 has 15 residues. CDR3 DNA: TGTGCCAGCAGCGTCGACAGGGCGCGGGGCAATGAGCAGTTCTTC. The encoded protein is CASSVDRARGNEQFF.

The chain combines TRBV2 with TRBJ2-7; no firm D call. Germline loops: CDR1 SNHLY, CDR2 FYNNEI. Trimming stripped 6 bases from V and 2 bases from J, with 2 bases between. CDR3 length: 10 residues. The CDR3 DNA follows: TGTGCCAGCAGCGCCTACGAGCAGTACTTC. As protein: CASSAYEQYF.

This sequence joins TRBV19 and TRBJ2-5; 12 nucleotides agree with TRBD2. The CDR3 is 16 amino acids. CDR1 is LNHDA and CDR2 is SQIVND in the germline V gene (reference sequence). The V segment lost 8 bases and the J segment 5 bases; nucleotides outside the gene matches: 12. The CDR3 DNA is TGTGCCAGTCGGAGCGGACTAGCGGGACAGGGCGAGACCCAGTACTTC. Translating gives CASRSGLAGQGETQYF.

This clone was recorded a few times. The rearrangement links TRBV15 to TRBJ2-1; 10 nucleotides match TRBD2. The germline V gene encodes CDR1 LNHNV and CDR2 YYDKDF (reference sequence). V trimming: 0 bases; J trimming: 5 bases; junction bases outside the gene matches: 7. This CDR3 has 17 residues. The CDR3 sequence: CATSREASGSWNNEQFF. For the CDR3, the DNA is TGTGCCACCAGCAGAGAGGCTAGCGGGAGTTGGAACAATGAGCAGTTCTTC.

The chain carries TRBV5-1 and TRBJ1-2, with 8 bases fitting TRBD1. This CDR3 is 15 amino acids long. V lost 0 bases to trimming and J lost 7 bases; unmatched junction nucleotides: 8. Germline V lookup: CDR1 SGHRS, CDR2 YFSETQ. The CDR3 sequence: CASSLAQTGAGGYTF. DNA of the CDR3: TGCGCCAGCAGCTTGGCCCAGACAGGGGCGGGTGGCTACACCTTC.

Worth noting for this clone: This same CDR3 is encoded by further DNA sequences in the sample. The chain joins TRBV18 to TRBJ1-1, with 8 bases fitting TRBD1. After removal of 3 bases from V and 5 bases from J, the junction contained 2 bases not matched to a gene. CDR1 and CDR2 from the germline V gene are KGHSH and LQKENI. CDR3 length: 13 amino acids. CDR3 coding DNA: TGTGCCAGCTCACCTCAGGGGGCTACTGAAGCTTTCTTT. This translates into CASSPQGATEAFF.